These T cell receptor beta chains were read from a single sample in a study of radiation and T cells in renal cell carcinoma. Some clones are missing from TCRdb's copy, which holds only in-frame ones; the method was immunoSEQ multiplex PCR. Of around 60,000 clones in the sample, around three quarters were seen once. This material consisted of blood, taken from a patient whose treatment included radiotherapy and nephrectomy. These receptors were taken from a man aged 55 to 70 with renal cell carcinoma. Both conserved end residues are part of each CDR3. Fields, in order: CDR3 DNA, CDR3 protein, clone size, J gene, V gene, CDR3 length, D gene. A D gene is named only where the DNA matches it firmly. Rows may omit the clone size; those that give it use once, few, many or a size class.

TGTGCCTCCATACTAGCTCGGTCACCAGATACGCAGTATTTT | CASILARSPDTQYF | few | TRBJ2-3 | TRBV15 | 14 | NA
TGTGCCAGCAGTTATGGCCTGTCGGACAACTATGGCTACACCTTC | CASSYGLSDNYGYTF | NA | TRBJ1-2 | TRBV6-5 | 15 | NA
TGTGCCAGCAGCGTAGGAACCTGGGCGGGAGCCGGGGAGCTGTTTTTT | CASSVGTWAGAGELFF | NA | TRBJ2-2 | TRBV9 | 16 | TRBD2
TGCGCCAGCAGCCATACAATCGGGACGGGTGGCTACGAGCAGTACTTC | CASSHTIGTGGYEQYF | NA | TRBJ2-7 | TRBV4-3 | 16 | NA
TGTGCCAGCAGCTTAGGAGGGGGCAGGTCACCCCTCCACTTT | CASSLGGGRSPLHF | NA | TRBJ1-6 | TRBV7-9 | 14 | TRBD1
TGTGCCAGTAGTCCGAGACAGATATCAGCCCCCCCCCAGCATTTT | CASSPRQISAPPQHF | NA | TRBJ1-5 | TRBV19 | 15 | NA
TGTGCCAGCAGTTGGGGGAGGGGCCATGAAAAACTGTTTTTT | CASSWGRGHEKLFF | NA | TRBJ1-4 | TRBV27 | 14 | NA
TGTGCCAGCAGCAGCCTGGGACTAGCGGGGGACACCGGGGAGCTGTTTTTT | CASSSLGLAGDTGELFF | NA | TRBJ2-2 | TRBV27 | 17 | TRBD2
TGTGCCAGCAAGACAGGGAGCAATCAGCCCCAGCATTTT | CASKTGSNQPQHF | once | TRBJ1-5 | TRBV6-5 | 13 | TRBD1
TGTGCCAGCATAAACCTCCCGGGGTACACTGAAGCTTTCTTT | CASINLPGYTEAFF | NA | TRBJ1-1 | TRBV27 | 14 | NA
TGTGCCAGCAGCCCCCGACTAGCTCCCGCCGGGTCGGCCCAGTACTTC | CASSPRLAPAGSAQYF | once | TRBJ2-5 | TRBV7-2 | 16 | TRBD2
TGTGCCAGCAGCGCGGGACTAGCCCCCCCAGATACGCAGTATTTT | CASSAGLAPPDTQYF | NA | TRBJ2-3 | TRBV11-3 | 15 | TRBD2
TGTGCCAGCAGCGGACGGGACCCAGTTCTGTACTTC | CASSGRDPVLYF | NA | TRBJ2-5 | TRBV7-9 | 12 | NA
TGTGCCAGCAGTTTGGCCGGGGGGAACTATGGCTACACCTTC | CASSLAGGNYGYTF | NA | TRBJ1-2 | TRBV6-6 | 14 | NA
TGTGCCAGTAGTATACAGGCGTACAATGAGCAGTTCTTC | CASSIQAYNEQFF | NA | TRBJ2-1 | TRBV19 | 13 | NA
TGTGCCAGCAGCCAAGTTTTTACAGATGAAGCTTTCTTT | CASSQVFTDEAFF | few | TRBJ1-1 | TRBV14 | 13 | NA
TGCAGCGTGAGACTAGACAATGAGCAGTTCTTC | CSVRLDNEQFF | NA | TRBJ2-1 | TRBV29-1 | 11 | NA
TGTGCCAGCAGCCAAGGTCAGCATATGAACACTGAAGCTTTCTTT | CASSQGQHMNTEAFF | few | TRBJ1-1 | TRBV14 | 15 | NA
TGTGCCAGCAGCTTGAGGCGGGAGTTAGACAATGAGCAGTTCTTC | CASSLRRELDNEQFF | NA | TRBJ2-1 | TRBV7-8 | 15 | TRBD2
TGTGCCAGCAGCGTAGCTCTAAGCGGGAGAAGCACAGATACGCAGTATTTT | CASSVALSGRSTDTQYF | NA | TRBJ2-3 | TRBV9 | 17 | TRBD2
TGTGCCAGCAGTGAACTAGGGGGGGGGCAGCCCCAGCATTTT | CASSELGGGQPQHF | once | TRBJ1-5 | TRBV6-1 | 14 | NA